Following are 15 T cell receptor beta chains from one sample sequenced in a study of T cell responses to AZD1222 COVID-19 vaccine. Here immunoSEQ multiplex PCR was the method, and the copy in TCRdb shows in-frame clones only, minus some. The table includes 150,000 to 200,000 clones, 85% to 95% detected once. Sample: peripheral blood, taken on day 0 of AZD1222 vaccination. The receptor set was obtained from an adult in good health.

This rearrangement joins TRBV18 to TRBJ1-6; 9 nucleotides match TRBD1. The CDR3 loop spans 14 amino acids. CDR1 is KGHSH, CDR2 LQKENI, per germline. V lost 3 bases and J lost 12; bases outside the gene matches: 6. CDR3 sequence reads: CASSPGTGKVPLHF. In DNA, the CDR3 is TGTGCCAGCTCACCCGGGACAGGGAAAGTACCCCTCCACTTT.

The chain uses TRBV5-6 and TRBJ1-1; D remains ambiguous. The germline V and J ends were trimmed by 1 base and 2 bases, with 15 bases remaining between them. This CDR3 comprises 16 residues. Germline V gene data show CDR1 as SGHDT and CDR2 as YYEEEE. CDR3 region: CASSLLMVSRNTEAFF. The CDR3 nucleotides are TGTGCCAGCAGCTTGCTAATGGTCAGTAGAAACACTGAAGCTTTCTTT.

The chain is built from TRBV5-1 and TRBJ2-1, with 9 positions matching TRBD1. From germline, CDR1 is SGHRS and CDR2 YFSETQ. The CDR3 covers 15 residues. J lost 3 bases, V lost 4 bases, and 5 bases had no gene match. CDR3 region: CASSPPGQGYNEQFF. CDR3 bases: TGCGCCAGCAGCCCTCCGGGACAGGGCTACAATGAGCAGTTCTTC.

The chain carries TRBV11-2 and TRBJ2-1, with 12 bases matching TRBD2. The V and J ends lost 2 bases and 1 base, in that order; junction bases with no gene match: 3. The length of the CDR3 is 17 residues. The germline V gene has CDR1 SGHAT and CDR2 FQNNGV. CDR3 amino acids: CASSLTSGRFSYNEQFF. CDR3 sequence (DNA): TGTGCCAGCAGCTTAACTAGCGGGAGGTTTTCCTACAATGAGCAGTTCTTC.

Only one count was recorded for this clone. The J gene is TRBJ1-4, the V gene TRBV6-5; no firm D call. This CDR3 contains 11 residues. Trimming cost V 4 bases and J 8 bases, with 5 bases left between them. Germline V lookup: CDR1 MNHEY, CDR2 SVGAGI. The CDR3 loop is CASSSREKLFF. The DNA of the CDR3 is TGTGCCAGCAGTTCAAGGGAAAAACTGTTTTTT.

The CDR3 DNA reads TGTGCCAGCAGTGACTCGATACAGGGGGATAACTATGGCTACACCTTC. This encodes CASSDSIQGDNYGYTF. V and J are TRBV6-4 and TRBJ1-2; 8 bases agree with TRBD1. The CDR3 totals 16 residues. Germline CDR1 reads MRHNA; CDR2 reads SNTAGT. V shed 0 bases and J 1 base; nucleotides not matched to a gene: 4.

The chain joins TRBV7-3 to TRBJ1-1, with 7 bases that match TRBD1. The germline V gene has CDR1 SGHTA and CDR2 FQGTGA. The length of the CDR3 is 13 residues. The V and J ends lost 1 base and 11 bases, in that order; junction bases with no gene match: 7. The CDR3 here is CASSLRRGRNAFF. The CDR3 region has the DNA TGTGCCAGCAGCTTAAGGAGGGGGCGGAATGCTTTCTTT.

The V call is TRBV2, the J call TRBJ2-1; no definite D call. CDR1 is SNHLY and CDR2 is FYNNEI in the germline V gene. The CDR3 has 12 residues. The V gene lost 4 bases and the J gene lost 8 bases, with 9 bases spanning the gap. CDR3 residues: CASSGHLYEQFF. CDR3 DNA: TGTGCCAGCAGTGGGCACCTTTATGAGCAGTTCTTC.

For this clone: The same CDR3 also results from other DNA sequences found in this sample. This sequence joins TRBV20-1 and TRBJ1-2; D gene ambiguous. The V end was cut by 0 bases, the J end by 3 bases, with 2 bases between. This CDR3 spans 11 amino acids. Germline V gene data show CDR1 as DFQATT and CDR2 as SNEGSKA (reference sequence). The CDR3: CSAREDYGYTF. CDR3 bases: TGCAGTGCTAGAGAAGACTATGGCTACACCTTC.

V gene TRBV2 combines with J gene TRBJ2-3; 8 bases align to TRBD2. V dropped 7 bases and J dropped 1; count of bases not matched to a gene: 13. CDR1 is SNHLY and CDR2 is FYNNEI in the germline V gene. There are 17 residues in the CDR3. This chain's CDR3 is CASTPAGLAGRTDTQYF. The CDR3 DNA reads TGTGCCAGCACCCCGGCCGGCCTAGCGGGTCGCACAGATACGCAGTATTTT.

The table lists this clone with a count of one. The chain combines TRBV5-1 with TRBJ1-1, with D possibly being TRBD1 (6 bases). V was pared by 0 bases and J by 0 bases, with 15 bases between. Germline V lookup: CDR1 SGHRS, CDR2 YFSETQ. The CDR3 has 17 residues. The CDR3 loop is CASSLEYRETMNTEAFF. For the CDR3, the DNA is TGCGCCAGCAGCTTGGAATACAGGGAAACCATGAACACTGAAGCTTTCTTT.

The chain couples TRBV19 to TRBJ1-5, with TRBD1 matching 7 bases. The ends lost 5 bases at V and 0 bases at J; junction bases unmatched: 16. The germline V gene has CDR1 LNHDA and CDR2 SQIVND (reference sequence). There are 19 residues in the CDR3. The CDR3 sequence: CASSPGTAASVASNQPQHF. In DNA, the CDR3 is TGTGCCAGTAGTCCCGGGACAGCCGCATCAGTAGCTAGCAATCAGCCCCAGCATTTT.

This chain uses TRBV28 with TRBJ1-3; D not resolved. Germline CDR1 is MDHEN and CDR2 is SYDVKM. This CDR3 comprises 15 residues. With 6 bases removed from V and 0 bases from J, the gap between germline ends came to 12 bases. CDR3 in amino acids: CASSPRRYSGNTIYF. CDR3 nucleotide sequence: TGTGCCAGCAGCCCTCGACGGTACTCTGGAAACACCATATATTTT. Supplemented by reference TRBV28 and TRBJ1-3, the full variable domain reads DVKVTQSSRYLVKRTGEKVFLECVQDMDHENMFWYRQDPGLGLRLIYFSYDVKMKEKGDIPEGYSVSREKKERFSLILESASTNQTSMYLCASSPRRYSGNTIYFGEGSWLTVV.

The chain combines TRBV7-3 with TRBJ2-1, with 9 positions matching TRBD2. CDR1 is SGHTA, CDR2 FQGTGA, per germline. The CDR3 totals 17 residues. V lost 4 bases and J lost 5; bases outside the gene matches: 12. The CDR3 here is CASSSNPGTSHDNEQFF. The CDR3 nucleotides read TGTGCCAGCAGCTCAAATCCGGGGACTAGCCACGACAATGAGCAGTTCTTC.

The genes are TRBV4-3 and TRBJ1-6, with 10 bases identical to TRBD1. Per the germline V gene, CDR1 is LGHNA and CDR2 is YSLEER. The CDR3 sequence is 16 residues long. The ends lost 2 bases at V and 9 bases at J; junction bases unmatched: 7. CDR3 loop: CASSQTRQGALSPLHF. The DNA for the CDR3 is TGCGCCAGCAGCCAAACCCGACAGGGGGCCCTTTCACCCCTCCACTTT.